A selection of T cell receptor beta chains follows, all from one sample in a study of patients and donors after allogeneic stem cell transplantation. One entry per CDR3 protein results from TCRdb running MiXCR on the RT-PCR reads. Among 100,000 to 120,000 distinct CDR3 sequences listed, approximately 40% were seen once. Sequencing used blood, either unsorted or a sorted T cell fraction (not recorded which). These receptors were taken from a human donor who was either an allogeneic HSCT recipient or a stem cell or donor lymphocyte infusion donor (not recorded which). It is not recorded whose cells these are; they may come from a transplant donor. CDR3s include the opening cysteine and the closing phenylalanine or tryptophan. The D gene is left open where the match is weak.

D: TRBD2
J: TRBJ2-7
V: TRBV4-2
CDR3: CASSQEAGTSGRKGSYEQYF

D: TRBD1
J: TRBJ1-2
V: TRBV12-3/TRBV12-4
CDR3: CASSSVTGGGYTF

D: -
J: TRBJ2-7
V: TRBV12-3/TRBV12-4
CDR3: CASSLSGPVYEQYF

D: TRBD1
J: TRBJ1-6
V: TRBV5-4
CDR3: CASSLGPRGGSPLHF

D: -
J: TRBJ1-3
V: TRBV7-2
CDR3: CASSWGPGNTIYF

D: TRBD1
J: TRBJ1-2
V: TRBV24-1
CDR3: CATSDLSGQPYGYTF

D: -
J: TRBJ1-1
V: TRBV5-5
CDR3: CASSFRGTVTEAFF

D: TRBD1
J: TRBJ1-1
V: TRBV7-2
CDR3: CASSPHEYGTGEAFF

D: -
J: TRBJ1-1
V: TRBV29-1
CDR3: CSVGTPDTEAFF

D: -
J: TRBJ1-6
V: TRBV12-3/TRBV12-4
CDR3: CASSFSQRYNSPLHF

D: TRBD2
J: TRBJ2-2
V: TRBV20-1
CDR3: CSARDTAGGPNTGELFF

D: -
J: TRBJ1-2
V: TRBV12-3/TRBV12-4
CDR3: CASSLAVITF

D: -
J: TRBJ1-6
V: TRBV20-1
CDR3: CSARQYYSSYNSPLHF

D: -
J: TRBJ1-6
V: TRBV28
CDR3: CASIGEGIPNSPLHF

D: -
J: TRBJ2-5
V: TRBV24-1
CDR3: CATSDGPTRRRETQYF

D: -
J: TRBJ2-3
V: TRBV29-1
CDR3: CSVDRDSLDTQYF

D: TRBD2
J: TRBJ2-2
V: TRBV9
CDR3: CASSVRLAGGPGGELFF

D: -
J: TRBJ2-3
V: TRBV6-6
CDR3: CASRGDTQYF

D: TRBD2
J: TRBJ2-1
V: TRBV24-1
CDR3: CATSRTSGRAHNEQFF

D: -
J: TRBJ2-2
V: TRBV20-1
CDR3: CSARDYGTTTGELFF

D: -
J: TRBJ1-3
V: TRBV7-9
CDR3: CASSWGGSGNTIYF

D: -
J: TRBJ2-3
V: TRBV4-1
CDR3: CASSQVFLGMTDTQYF

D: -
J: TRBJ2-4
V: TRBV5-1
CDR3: CASSLVVPGLAKNIQYF

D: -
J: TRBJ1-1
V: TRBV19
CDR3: CASSPPGTEAFF

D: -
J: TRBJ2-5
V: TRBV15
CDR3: CATSRRQAETQYF

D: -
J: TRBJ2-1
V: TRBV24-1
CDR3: CATSDSLSLGEQFF

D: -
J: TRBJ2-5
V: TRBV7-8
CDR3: CASSLAARPLYQETQYF

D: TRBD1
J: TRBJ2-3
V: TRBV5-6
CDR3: CASSYRGRLLGTDTQYF

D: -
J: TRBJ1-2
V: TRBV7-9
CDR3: CASSLHGDYGYTF

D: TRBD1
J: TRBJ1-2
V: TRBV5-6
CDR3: CASSLDPPGQKTNYGYTF

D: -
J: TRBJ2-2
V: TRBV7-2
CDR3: CASSLASNTGELFF

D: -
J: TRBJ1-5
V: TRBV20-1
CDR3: CSARQDSNQPQHF

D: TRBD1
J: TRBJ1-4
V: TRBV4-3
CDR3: CASSHPDRGRANEKLFF

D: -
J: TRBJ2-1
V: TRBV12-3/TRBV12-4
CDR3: CASSRERADNEQFF

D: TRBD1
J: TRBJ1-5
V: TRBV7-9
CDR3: CASSPTGDNQPQHF

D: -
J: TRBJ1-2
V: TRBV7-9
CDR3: CASSSSSAGYTF

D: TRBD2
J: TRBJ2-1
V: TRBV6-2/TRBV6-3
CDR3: CASCYGTSGRWSYNEQFF

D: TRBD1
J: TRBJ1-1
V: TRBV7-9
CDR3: CASSLPSTGAGEAFF

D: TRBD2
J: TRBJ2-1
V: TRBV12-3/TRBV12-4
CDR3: CASSQRTAGGYNEQFF

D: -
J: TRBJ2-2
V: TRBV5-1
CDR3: CASSLEASDLELFF

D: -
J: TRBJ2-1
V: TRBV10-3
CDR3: CAISGVGPYNEQFF

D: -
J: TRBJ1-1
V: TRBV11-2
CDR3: CASSFETENTEAFF

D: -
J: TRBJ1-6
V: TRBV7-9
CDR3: CASSFDRNSPLHF

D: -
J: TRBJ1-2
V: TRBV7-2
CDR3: CASSFGGLPNNYGYTF